The rows below give T cell receptor beta chains drawn from one sample of a study of CD8 T cells in Susac syndrome. TCRdb independently ran MiXCR on the immunoSEQ multiplex PCR reads; one entry per CDR3 protein. In the table there are about 430,000 distinct CDR3 sequences, approximately 85% of which are singletons. The specimen sequenced was CD8+ T cells from PBMCs. All receptors derive from a human donor with multiple sclerosis. The CDR3 runs from the conserved cysteine through the conserved F or W. The order of the fields is J gene, V gene, clone size, D gene, CDR3 protein, CDR3 DNA. D genes are given only for firm matches. Clone size is not always given. Where it is, it says once, few, many or a class for expanded clones.

>TRBJ2-1|TRBV11-3|-|TRBD2
CASSLDGASGNNEQFF
TGTGCCAGCAGCTTAGATGGTGCTAGCGGAAACAATGAGCAGTTCTTC
>TRBJ2-6|TRBV5-1|-|-
CASREYAPSGANVLTF
TGCGCCAGCAGGGAGTACGCCCCCTCTGGGGCCAACGTCCTGACTTTC
>TRBJ2-7|TRBV28|-|TRBD2
CASSFWTKQAAGGHEQYF
TGTGCCAGCAGTTTCTGGACGAAACAAGCGGCGGGAGGCCACGAGCAGTACTTC
>TRBJ2-7|TRBV9|-|TRBD2
CASSSSAGGPSYEQYF
TGTGCCAGCAGCTCCTCTGCGGGAGGACCGTCCTACGAGCAGTACTTC
>TRBJ1-5|TRBV7-2|once|-
CASSDRPWGNQPQHF
TGTGCCAGCAGCGACCGCCCTTGGGGCAATCAGCCCCAGCATTTT
>TRBJ1-4|TRBV15|-|TRBD1
CATRSGTEEEKLFF
TGTGCCACCCGATCCGGGACAGAGGAGGAAAAACTGTTTTTT
>TRBJ2-7|TRBV19|-|-
CASSIGRSYEQYF
TGTGCCAGTAGTATTGGCAGGAGCTACGAGCAGTACTTC
>TRBJ1-5|TRBV30|-|-
CAWRGSGNQPQHF
TGTGCCTGGAGAGGGTCGGGCAATCAGCCCCAGCATTTT
>TRBJ2-5|TRBV27|once|-
CASSSLGDQETQYF
TGTGCCAGCAGTTCGCTGGGAGACCAAGAGACCCAGTACTTC
>TRBJ2-1|TRBV6-5|-|TRBD2
CASSYYSGIYNEQFF
TGTGCCAGCAGTTACTATAGCGGGATATACAATGAGCAGTTCTTC
>TRBJ1-1|TRBV7-9|-|-
CASSLAAGAYTEAFF
TGTGCCAGCAGCTTAGCGGCAGGGGCTTATACTGAAGCTTTCTTT
>TRBJ2-6|TRBV11-2|-|-
CASSLIGDSGANVLTF
TGTGCCAGCAGCTTAATTGGAGACTCTGGGGCCAACGTCCTGACTTTC
>TRBJ1-1|TRBV30|once|TRBD1
CAWSPGQGRTEAFF
TGTGCCTGGAGTCCCGGACAGGGGAGGACTGAAGCTTTCTTT
>TRBJ2-1|TRBV23-1|-|TRBD2
CASSHSWLAGGPNEQFF
TGCGCCAGCAGTCATTCCTGGCTAGCGGGAGGCCCAAATGAGCAGTTCTTC
>TRBJ2-4|TRBV5-1|-|TRBD1
CASSLEGTGGLDIQYF
TGCGCCAGCAGCTTGGAAGGGACAGGGGGCTTGGACATTCAGTACTTC
>TRBJ1-1|TRBV4-1|-|-
CASSQGWTEAFF
TGTGCCAGCAGCCAGGGTTGGACTGAAGCTTTCTTT
>TRBJ1-1|TRBV4-1|once|-
CASSQVEDGGSGEAFF
TGCGCCAGCAGCCAAGTGGAGGATGGGGGTAGCGGGGAAGCTTTCTTT
>TRBJ2-5|TRBV15|-|TRBD2
CATSRGLAGVAGETQYF
TGTGCCACCAGCAGGGGACTAGCGGGAGTAGCGGGAGAGACCCAGTACTTC
>TRBJ2-3|TRBV18|-|-
CASSPLGENTDTQYF
TGTGCCAGCTCGCCACTGGGGGAGAACACAGATACGCAGTATTTT
>TRBJ2-5|TRBV6-1|-|TRBD2
CASSSGEKETQYF
TGTGCCAGCTCTAGCGGGGAGAAAGAGACCCAGTACTTC
>TRBJ2-7|TRBV27|few|-
CASSFTGAAYEQYF
TGTGCCAGCAGTTTTACCGGGGCGGCCTACGAGCAGTACTTC
>TRBJ1-2|TRBV7-9|-|-
CASSLGRTLYTF
TGTGCCAGCAGCTTGGGCAGAACACTCTACACCTTC
>TRBJ1-1|TRBV29-1|-|-
CSVEGRTVGEAFF
TGCAGCGTTGAAGGCCGGACAGTTGGGGAAGCTTTCTTT
>TRBJ2-1|TRBV4-2|-|-
CASSFSEGLDEQFF
TGTGCCAGCAGCTTTAGCGAGGGGCTTGATGAGCAGTTCTTC
>TRBJ2-7|TRBV10-3|few|TRBD2
CAISEAGGFGSYEQYF
TGTGCCATCAGTGAGGCGGGGGGGTTCGGCTCCTACGAGCAGTACTTC
>TRBJ2-7|TRBV7-9|-|-
CASSGAISYYEQYF
TGTGCCAGCTCTGGGGCTATATCATACTACGAGCAGTACTTC
>TRBJ2-7|TRBV7-9|-|TRBD1
CASSLDQDRGLEQYF
TGTGCCAGCAGCTTGGATCAGGACAGGGGGCTCGAGCAGTACTTC
>TRBJ2-1|TRBV20-1|-|-
CSARVLVLDSEQFF
TGCAGTGCTAGAGTTCTGGTTCTAGATAGTGAGCAGTTCTTC
>TRBJ2-5|TRBV27|-|-
CASSLSAQETQYF
TGTGCCAGCAGTTTATCGGCCCAAGAGACCCAGTACTTC